This T cell receptor beta chain was retrieved from a study of circulating and synovial CD4+ cells in juvenile arthritis. The data were produced by immunoSEQ multiplex PCR, yet TCRdb's version contains in-frame clones alone and is incomplete. The table records over 11,000 clones, 65% to 85% of them present only once. Input material: CD4+ T cells from synovial fluid. This TCR came from a human patient with juvenile idiopathic arthritis. Some clones in this sample may be carry-over from other donors' samples.

In DNA, the CDR3 is TGTGCCAGCAGCTTGGAGCGGGGGGCAGGCTACACCTTC. Its translation: CASSLERGAGYTF. The chain combines TRBV5-6 with TRBJ1-2; D might be TRBD1 (6 bases). CDR3 length: 13 residues. Germline assignment: CDR1 SGHDT and CDR2 YYEEEE. V lost 0 bases to trimming and J lost 8 bases, with 11 bases between them. Combining the CDR3 with reference TRBV5-6 and TRBJ1-2 gives the whole variable domain DAGVTQSPTHLIKTRGQQVTLRCSPKSGHDTVSWYQQALGQGPQFIFQYYEEEERQRGNFPDRFSGHQFPNYSSELNVNALLLGDSALYLCASSLERGAGYTFGSGTRLTVV.